This T cell receptor (beta chain) was profiled in a study of blood T cell repertoires in COVID-19. On the study more broadly: The cDNA or gDNA used as material had been derived from T cells, B-cell-depleted T cells, or PBMCs.

Profiled with immunoSEQ multiplex PCR; TCRdb holds only in-frame clones, not every one. Among 300,000 or so clones listed, over 85% were seen once. The CDR3 is 15 residues long. Trimming shortened V by 2 bases and J by 13 bases, and 18 bases separated the two germline ends. Germline values: CDR1 SGHTA, CDR2 FQGNSA. Participants were aged about 18 to 90 years, lived in under 25 US areas, and enrolled virtually. The rearrangement joins TRBV7-2 to TRBJ1-6; D may be TRBD1 (6 bases). Sequencing was carried out using PBMCs or T cells enriched from blood (not recorded which). The clonotype originates from a man in his sixties who had recovered from COVID-19. As DNA, the CDR3 is TGTGCCAGCAGCTTATCGACAGGCCACCCTTTCCCCCTCCACTTT. It specifies CASSLSTGHPFPLHF.